A selection of T cell receptor beta chains follows, all from one sample in a study of blood T cell repertoires in COVID-19. Here immunoSEQ multiplex PCR was the method, and the copy in TCRdb shows in-frame clones only, minus some. The table records 220,000 or so clones, about 85% of them present only once. The source material was peripheral blood. These receptors were obtained from a man aged 50 to 60 who had recovered from COVID-19. Each CDR3 is given with its conserved first and last residue. Each record gives: D gene, J gene, V gene, clone size, CDR3 protein, CDR3 DNA. The D gene is left open where the match is weak. A clone size is listed for some rows: how often the clone was seen (once, few, many), or a class if it is expanded.

-,TRBJ1-5,TRBV6-6,-,CASSRGQGSPLKNQPQHF,TGTGCCAGCAGTCGGGGGCAAGGCAGCCCATTAAAAAATCAGCCCCAGCATTTT
-,TRBJ2-7,TRBV4-1,-,CASSRVPRGSGEQYF,TGCGCCAGCAGCCGGGTCCCTAGGGGATCCGGCGAGCAGTACTTC
TRBD2,TRBJ2-7,TRBV6-6,-,CASSLPSGGSYEQYF,TGTGCCAGCAGCCTACCTAGCGGCGGCTCCTACGAGCAGTACTTC
TRBD1,TRBJ2-3,TRBV27,-,CASSSTGSTDTQYF,TGTGCCAGCAGTTCGACAGGGAGCACAGATACGCAGTATTTT
TRBD1,TRBJ2-3,TRBV3-1/TRBV3-2,-,CASSLRQGSDTQYF,TGTGCCAGCAGCCTCCGACAGGGCTCAGATACGCAGTATTTT
-,TRBJ1-2,TRBV5-1,-,CASNQGPNYGYTF,TGCGCCAGCAACCAGGGGCCCAACTATGGCTACACCTTC
TRBD1,TRBJ2-5,TRBV28,-,CASSPYGTGGETQYF,TGTGCCAGCAGCCCATATGGGACAGGGGGCGAGACCCAGTACTTC
TRBD2,TRBJ2-1,TRBV6-1,few,CASSEEAGGTHEQFF,TGTGCCAGCAGTGAAGAAGCGGGAGGGACACATGAGCAGTTCTTC
TRBD1,TRBJ1-2,TRBV28,-,CASRPGTGVGYTF,TGTGCCAGCAGGCCCGGGACAGGGGTCGGCTACACCTTC
TRBD1,TRBJ1-6,TRBV30,few,CAWKRTGGPNSPLHF,TGTGCCTGGAAAAGGACAGGGGGGCCTAATTCACCCCTCCACTTT
TRBD2,TRBJ2-5,TRBV28,-,CASYSLVAGQETQYF,TGTGCCAGCTACAGTTTGGTAGCGGGTCAAGAGACCCAGTACTTC
-,TRBJ2-1,TRBV28,-,CASSSSGSGFF,-
TRBD1,TRBJ1-2,TRBV5-1,-,CASSLGQGGAAGYGYTF,TGCGCCAGCAGCTTGGGACAGGGAGGAGCGGCGGGATATGGCTACACCTTC
-,TRBJ1-1,TRBV9,-,CASSDLRSTEAFF,TGTGCCAGCAGCGACCTGAGGAGCACTGAAGCTTTCTTT
TRBD1,TRBJ1-1,TRBV30,-,CAWGVWDRGHTEAFF,TGTGCCTGGGGCGTATGGGACAGGGGGCACACTGAAGCTTTCTTT
TRBD1,TRBJ1-6,TRBV3-1/TRBV3-2,-,CASSPYRYGRDRVLGNSPLHF,TGTGCCAGCAGCCCATACAGATATGGTCGGGACAGGGTTCTTGGTAATTCACCCCTCCACTTT
TRBD1,TRBJ2-5,TRBV7-2,few,CASSQGQSQETQYF,TGTGCCAGCAGCCAGGGACAGAGTCAAGAGACCCAGTACTTC
-,TRBJ2-3,TRBV2,-,CASRLATSTDTQYF,TGTGCCAGTCGCCTAGCGACCAGCACAGATACGCAGTATTTT